These T cell receptor beta chains were read from a single sample in a study of blood T cell repertoires in COVID-19. Sequencing used immunoSEQ multiplex PCR; TCRdb keeps in-frame clones, though not all of them. The sample contains over 250,000 clones, 80% to 90% of which appear only once. The source material was peripheral blood. These TCRs come from a woman between 70 and 85 years old with acute or convalescent COVID-19. Each CDR3 is given with its conserved first and last residue. Each record gives: J gene, clone size, V gene, D gene, CDR3 protein, CDR3 DNA. A D gene is named only where the DNA matches it firmly. Clone size is given for some rows only: seen once, a few or many times, or a class if the clone is expanded.

J gene: TRBJ2-3
clone size: -
V gene: TRBV5-1
D gene: -
CDR3 protein: CASSYTTRDTQYF
CDR3 DNA: TGCGCCAGCAGCTATACGACTCGGGATACGCAGTATTTT

J gene: TRBJ1-2
clone size: -
V gene: TRBV12-3/TRBV12-4
D gene: TRBD1
CDR3 protein: CASSFTGDKGYTF
CDR3 DNA: TGTGCCAGCAGTTTCACAGGGGATAAGGGCTACACCTTC

J gene: TRBJ1-5
clone size: -
V gene: TRBV12-3/TRBV12-4
D gene: -
CDR3 protein: CASTLLSNQPQHF
CDR3 DNA: TGTGCCAGCACCCTACTGAGCAATCAGCCCCAGCATTTT

J gene: TRBJ2-2
clone size: -
V gene: TRBV6-5
D gene: TRBD2
CDR3 protein: CASSLRGGAGELFF
CDR3 DNA: TGTGCCAGCAGCTTGCGGGGGGGAGCCGGGGAGCTGTTTTTT

J gene: TRBJ1-2
clone size: -
V gene: TRBV5-6
D gene: -
CDR3 protein: CASSPTGGAYGYTF
CDR3 DNA: TGTGCCAGCAGCCCCACGGGGGGGGCGTATGGCTACACCTTC

J gene: TRBJ1-5
clone size: few
V gene: TRBV2
D gene: TRBD1
CDR3 protein: CASSFTGAGQPQHF
CDR3 DNA: TGTGCCAGCAGTTTTACAGGGGCGGGTCAGCCCCAGCATTTT

J gene: TRBJ2-5
clone size: once
V gene: TRBV7-9
D gene: TRBD2
CDR3 protein: CASSSTPAGGATQYF
CDR3 DNA: TGTGCCAGCAGCTCCACCCCGGCGGGGGGGGCGACCCAGTACTTC

J gene: TRBJ2-3
clone size: -
V gene: TRBV5-4
D gene: -
CDR3 protein: CASSLRSHSDTQYF
CDR3 DNA: TGTGCCAGCAGCCTCCGGTCTCATTCAGATACGCAGTATTTT

J gene: TRBJ1-2
clone size: -
V gene: TRBV29-1
D gene: TRBD1
CDR3 protein: CSVSRTGDGYTF
CDR3 DNA: TGCAGCGTTAGTAGGACAGGGGATGGCTACACCTTC

J gene: TRBJ2-3
clone size: -
V gene: TRBV5-1
D gene: TRBD2
CDR3 protein: CASTSGGGTDTQYF
CDR3 DNA: TGCGCCAGCACAAGCGGGGGGGGCACAGATACGCAGTATTTT

J gene: TRBJ1-1
clone size: few
V gene: TRBV2
D gene: -
CDR3 protein: CASSVGVAFF
CDR3 DNA: TGTGCCAGCAGTGTAGGGGTAGCTTTCTTT

J gene: TRBJ1-2
clone size: few
V gene: TRBV20-1
D gene: TRBD1
CDR3 protein: CSASPLGQGDYTF
CDR3 DNA: TGCAGTGCTAGTCCCTTAGGGCAGGGGGACTACACCTTC

J gene: TRBJ1-1
clone size: -
V gene: TRBV12-3/TRBV12-4
D gene: TRBD1
CDR3 protein: CATHRTGNTEAFF
CDR3 DNA: TGTGCCACCCACCGGACAGGTAACACTGAAGCTTTCTTT

J gene: TRBJ2-2
clone size: -
V gene: TRBV15
D gene: TRBD1
CDR3 protein: CATSRDRGQGFTGELFF
CDR3 DNA: TGTGCCACCAGCAGAGATCGCGGACAGGGTTTTACCGGGGAGCTGTTTTTT

J gene: TRBJ1-2
clone size: -
V gene: TRBV2
D gene: -
CDR3 protein: CASSVGGPRANYGYTF
CDR3 DNA: TGTGCCAGCAGTGTCGGGGGGCCGAGAGCTAACTATGGCTACACCTTC